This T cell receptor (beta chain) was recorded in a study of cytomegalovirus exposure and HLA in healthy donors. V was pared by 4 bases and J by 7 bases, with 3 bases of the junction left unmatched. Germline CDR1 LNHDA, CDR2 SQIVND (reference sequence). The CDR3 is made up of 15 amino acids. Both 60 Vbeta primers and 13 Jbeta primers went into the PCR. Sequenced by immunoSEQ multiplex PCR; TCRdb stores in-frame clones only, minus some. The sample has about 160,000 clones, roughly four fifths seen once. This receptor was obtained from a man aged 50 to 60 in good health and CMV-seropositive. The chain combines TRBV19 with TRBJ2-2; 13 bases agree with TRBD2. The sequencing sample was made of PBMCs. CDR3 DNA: TGTGCCAGTAGTAAAGGACTAGCGGGAGACGGGGAGCTGTTTTTT. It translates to CASSKGLAGDGELFF.